The 9 T cell receptor beta chains given below trace back to one sample, sequenced in a study of T cells in narcolepsy. Using immunoSEQ multiplex PCR, the repertoire was profiled, and TCRdb retains in-frame clones only, with some absent. Here the sample spans about 24,000 clones, about 80% being singletons. Sequencing used memory (CD45RA-) CD4+ T cells from blood. All receptors derive from a human donor in good health.

The chain recombines TRBV4-1 with TRBJ2-3; no firm D call. V was cut by 1 base and J by 3 bases, with 14 bases left in between. Germline-derived CDR1 and CDR2 are MGHRA and YSYEKL. CDR3 length equals 16 residues. DNA for the CDR3: TGCGCCAGCAGCCAAGTCAACCTAGTCAGTACAGATACGCAGTATTTT. This codes for CASSQVNLVSTDTQYF.

The chain links TRBV25-1 to TRBJ2-3; TRBD2 matches at 10 bases. V lost 5 bases and J lost 5; bases outside the gene matches: 7. The CDR3 covers 15 residues. CDR1 and CDR2 (germline): MGHDK, SYGVNS. The CDR3 bases are TGTGCCAGCAGTTTACAGCGGGGGGGCAAAGATACGCAGTATTTT. As protein: CASSLQRGGKDTQYF.

The rearrangement uses TRBV19 and TRBJ1-2; 9 bases match TRBD1. The germline V gene has CDR1 LNHDA and CDR2 SQIVND (reference sequence). The CDR3 runs to 15 residues. The V gene end was trimmed by 7 bases and the J gene end by 5 bases; junction bases not matched to a gene: 11. CDR3 coding DNA: TGTGCCAGTAATAGCCGGGACAGGGCTTATTATGGCTACACCTTC. Its translation: CASNSRDRAYYGYTF.

The chain uses TRBV29-1 and TRBJ1-2, with 8 bases that match TRBD1. The CDR3 is made up of 14 amino acids. Germline CDR1 and CDR2: SQVTM and ANQGSEA. V lost 4 bases to trimming and J lost 4 bases; unmatched junction nucleotides: 8. The DNA of the CDR3 is TGCAGCGTTGTGGACGGGACAGGACCCTATGGCTACACCTTC. It codes for CSVVDGTGPYGYTF.

The chain combines TRBV2 with TRBJ1-5, with TRBD1 as a possible D gene (5 bases). The CDR3 contains 14 residues. Trimming took off 10 bases at V and 4 bases at J, with 17 bases between the two ends. The germline CDR1 and CDR2 sequences are SNHLY and FYNNEI. This chain's CDR3 is CATQRSDRNQPQHF. The CDR3 DNA is TGTGCCACCCAACGATCCGACAGAAATCAGCCCCAGCATTTT. The whole variable domain, filled in from reference TRBV2 and TRBJ1-5, reads EPEVTQTPSHQVTQMGQEVILRCVPISNHLYFYWYRQILGQKVEFLVSFYNNEISEKSEIFDDQFSVERPDGSNFTLKIRSTKLEDSAMYFCATQRSDRNQPQHFGDGTRLSIL.

The rearrangement uses TRBV5-4 and TRBJ2-7; TRBD1 matches 8 bases. J was trimmed by 6 bases and V by 4 bases; bases with no gene match: 3. The CDR3 runs to 12 residues. Per germline, CDR1 SGHNT and CDR2 YYREEE (reference sequence). The DNA for the CDR3 is TGTGCCAGCAGCACGGACAGGGCCGAGCAGTACTTC. Translation: CASSTDRAEQYF.

The chain uses TRBV7-4 and TRBJ2-7; TRBD1 agrees at 9 bases. Germline-derived CDR1 and CDR2 are SGHVT and SQSDAQ. The junction had 21 bases not matched to a gene; V was cut back by 5 bases and J by 7 bases. The CDR3 has 18 residues. The CDR3 sequence: CASSLPGQGPSCLAEQYF. The CDR3 DNA reads TGTGCCAGCAGCCTACCTGGACAGGGGCCCTCTTGCCTTGCGGAGCAGTACTTC.

The V gene is TRBV29-1, the J gene TRBJ2-5, with 7 bases identical to TRBD1. This CDR3 comprises 13 residues. Germline trimming cut 5 bases from V and 4 bases from J; bases unmatched to any gene: 7. Looked up from germline, CDR1 is SQVTM and CDR2 is ANQGSEA. CDR3: CSVQGRGPETQYF. CDR3 DNA sequence: TGCAGCGTTCAGGGAAGGGGGCCAGAGACCCAGTACTTC.

Only one count was recorded for this clone. V and J are TRBV9 and TRBJ2-1, with D perhaps matching TRBD2 (7 bases). The CDR3 loop spans 16 amino acids. CDR1 is SGDLS and CDR2 is YYNGEE in the germline V gene. V was pared by 3 bases and J by 4 bases, with 17 bases between. CDR3 DNA sequence: TGTGCCAGCAGCGCCGCGGGGGCCTGGGGGTACAATGAGCAGTTCTTC. Protein sequence: CASSAAGAWGYNEQFF.